Listed below are T cell receptor beta chains from one sample, sequenced in a study of blood T cell repertoires in COVID-19. The protocol was immunoSEQ multiplex PCR, while the TCRdb copy is restricted to in-frame clones and leaves out a portion. The sample yields 150,000 to 200,000 clones, roughly 88% seen once. The sequencing sample was made of peripheral blood. The receptors come from a young man with COVID-19, enrolled during active disease. Both conserved end residues are part of each CDR3. The D gene is left open where the match is weak. Clone size, where shown, is once, few, many, or a class for clones that have expanded.

v_gene	d_gene	j_gene	abundance	CDR3nt	CDR3aa
TRBV4-1	TRBD1	TRBJ2-7	NA	TGCGCCAGCAGCCAAGATTCGACAGGGAGCACCTACGAGCAGTACTTC	CASSQDSTGSTYEQYF
TRBV4-3	NA	TRBJ2-2	few	TGCGCCAGCAGATTCACAGGAAGCACCGGGGAGCTGTTTTTT	CASRFTGSTGELFF
TRBV28	NA	TRBJ2-3	NA	TGTGCCAGCAGTGCCTGGCGGGAAAGCACAGATACGCAGTATTTT	CASSAWRESTDTQYF
TRBV6-5	TRBD2	TRBJ2-1	NA	TGTGCCAGCAGTCCCCTTGGGAGGGTGGTTGAGCAGTTCTTC	CASSPLGRVVEQFF
TRBV3-1/TRBV3-2	NA	TRBJ1-4	NA	TGTGCCAGCGGGTGGAAGGGGTTGCAGGAAAAACTGTTTTTT	CASGWKGLQEKLFF
TRBV4-2	NA	TRBJ1-5	NA	TGTGCCAGCAGCCAAGACGCAGGCCCGTATAGGCAGCCCCAGCATTTT	CASSQDAGPYRQPQHF
TRBV20-1	TRBD1	TRBJ2-2	NA	TGCAGTGCTAGTGCGGGACAGGGGAACACCGGGGAGCTGTTTTTT	CSASAGQGNTGELFF
TRBV7-9	NA	TRBJ2-1	NA	TGTGCCAGCAGCGTTACAGGGAATGAGCAGTTCTTC	CASSVTGNEQFF
TRBV7-9	NA	TRBJ2-2	NA	TGTGCCAGCAGCCTCCGGGAATCGAGGTACACCGGGGAGCTGTTTTTT	CASSLRESRYTGELFF
TRBV12-3/TRBV12-4	NA	TRBJ1-3	NA	TGTGCCAGCAGCCCAGGGTTTGGAAACACCATATATTTT	CASSPGFGNTIYF
TRBV19	TRBD2	TRBJ2-1	once	TGTGCCAGTAGTCCCAGACCCGGGACTAGTCAAAATGAGCAGTTCTTC	CASSPRPGTSQNEQFF
TRBV29-1	TRBD2	TRBJ2-1	NA	TGCAGCGTTGAATCCCCCGGGACTAGCGGCTACAATGAGCAGTTCTTC	CSVESPGTSGYNEQFF
TRBV18	NA	TRBJ2-5	few	TGTGCCAGCTCACCGCGGACAGCACAAGAGACCCAGTACTTC	CASSPRTAQETQYF
TRBV6-2/TRBV6-3	NA	TRBJ2-1	NA	TGTGCCAGCAGTTACTCGGGGCATTACAATGAGCAGTTCTTC	CASSYSGHYNEQFF
TRBV28	NA	TRBJ1-1	few	TGTGCCAGCAGTTTATTGGGTCTGGGTCAGGGGTCCACTGAAGCTTTCTTT	CASSLLGLGQGSTEAFF
TRBV28	NA	TRBJ2-7	once	TGTGCCAGCAGTTTAGGGGCGGGGTACTACGAGCAGTACTTC	CASSLGAGYYEQYF
TRBV12-3/TRBV12-4	TRBD2	TRBJ2-7	few	TGTGCCAGCAGTTCCAGCGGGGCGCGGGAGCAGTACTTC	CASSSSGAREQYF
TRBV27	NA	TRBJ1-5	NA	TGTGCCAGCAGTTTATTGGGTGGAGGTCAGCCCCAGCATTTT	CASSLLGGGQPQHF
TRBV19	TRBD2	TRBJ2-7	NA	TGTGCCAGTAGTATAGATGACGGGACTACCTACGAGCAGTACTTC	CASSIDDGTTYEQYF
TRBV28	NA	TRBJ2-1	few	TGTGCCAGCAGCCGACAGGTCAGGGAGCAGTTCTTC	CASSRQVREQFF
TRBV7-9	TRBD2	TRBJ2-7	NA	TGTGCCAGCAGCCCAGCCGGGACTAGATTCTCCTACGAGCAGTACTTC	CASSPAGTRFSYEQYF
TRBV6-6	NA	TRBJ1-5	NA	TGTGCCAGCAGAACAGGAAGCAATCAGCCCCAGCATTTT	CASRTGSNQPQHF
TRBV27	TRBD2	TRBJ2-7	NA	TGTGCCAGCAGTTACGGACTAGCGGGCCCCTCCTACGAGCAGTACTTC	CASSYGLAGPSYEQYF
TRBV19	TRBD1	TRBJ2-7	NA	TGTGCCAGTAGTATAGATTCAGGGGGAGTATACGAGCAGTACTTC	CASSIDSGGVYEQYF
TRBV28	NA	TRBJ2-1	NA	TGTGCCAGCAGTGTGAGCCTTTACAATGAGCAGTTCTTC	CASSVSLYNEQFF
TRBV10-3	TRBD1	TRBJ1-2	NA	TGTGCCATCAGCGCCCCCGGGACAGGGGATCCGAACTATGGCTACACCTTC	CAISAPGTGDPNYGYTF
TRBV5-1	TRBD1	TRBJ2-1	NA	TGCGCCAGCAGCTTCAGACAGGGCTTCAATGAGCAGTTCTTC	CASSFRQGFNEQFF
TRBV29-1	TRBD1	TRBJ1-4	NA	TGCAGCGCTAAAGACAGGGCTGTTGAAAAACTGTTTTTT	CSAKDRAVEKLFF